One and the same sample provided the 2 T cell receptor beta chains below, sequenced in a study of human T cells and chemical hapten exposure. A single record per CDR3 protein comes from TCRdb applying MiXCR to the RACE reads. The sample lists fewer than 100,000 distinct CDR3 sequences; approximately 13% were seen once. Time point described: patch test 1, 2 weeks after DPC sensitization. The treatment is: therapeutic diphenylcyclopropenone sensitization with weekly scalp DPC. Sequencing was performed on whole blood, taken in connection with sensitization to the hapten diphenylcyclopropenone (DPC). The receptors stem from a woman between 40 and 55 years old with alopecia areata. Some clones in this sample may be carry-over from other donors' samples.

This clonotype has more than one count but fewer than ten. DNA for the CDR3: TGTGCCATCAGGGACAGGGAGTGGACCGGGGAGCTGTTTTTT. It translates to CAIRDREWTGELFF. The V gene is TRBV10-3, the J gene TRBJ2-2; 8 nucleotides match TRBD1. V trimming: 6 bases; J trimming: 5 bases; junction bases outside the gene matches: 5. Per germline, CDR1 ENHRY and CDR2 SYGVKD. The CDR3 is 14 amino acids.

This clonotype was seen a few times. This chain links TRBV24-1 with TRBJ2-2, with 8 bases fitting TRBD2. Germline CDR1 reads KGHDR; CDR2 reads SFDVKD. The CDR3 loop spans 15 amino acids. V dropped 6 bases and J dropped 1; count of bases not matched to a gene: 3. As DNA, the CDR3 is TGTGCCACCAGTTTTACTAGCGGGAACACCGGGGAGCTGTTTTTT. Encoded protein: CATSFTSGNTGELFF.